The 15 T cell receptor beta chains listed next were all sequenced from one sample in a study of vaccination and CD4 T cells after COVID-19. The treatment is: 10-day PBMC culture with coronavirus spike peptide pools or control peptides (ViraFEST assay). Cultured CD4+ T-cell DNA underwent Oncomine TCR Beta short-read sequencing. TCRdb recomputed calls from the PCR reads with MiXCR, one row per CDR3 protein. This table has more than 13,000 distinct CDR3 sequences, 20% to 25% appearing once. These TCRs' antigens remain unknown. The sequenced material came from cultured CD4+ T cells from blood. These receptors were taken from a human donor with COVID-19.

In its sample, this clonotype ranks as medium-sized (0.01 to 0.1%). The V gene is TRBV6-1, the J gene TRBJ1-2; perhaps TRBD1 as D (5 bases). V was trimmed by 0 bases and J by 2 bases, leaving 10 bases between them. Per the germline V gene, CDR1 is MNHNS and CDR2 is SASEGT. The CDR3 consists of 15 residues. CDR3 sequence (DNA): TGTGCCAGCAGTGAAGCGCTTCGGGGGAACTATGGCTACACCTTC. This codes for CASSEALRGNYGYTF.

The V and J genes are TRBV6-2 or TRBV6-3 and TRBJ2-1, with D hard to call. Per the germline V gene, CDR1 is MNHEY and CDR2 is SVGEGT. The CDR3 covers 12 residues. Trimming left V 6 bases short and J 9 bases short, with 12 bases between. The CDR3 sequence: CASSPLEAEQFF. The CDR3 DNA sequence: TGTGCCAGCAGCCCCCTAGAGGCTGAGCAGTTCTTC.

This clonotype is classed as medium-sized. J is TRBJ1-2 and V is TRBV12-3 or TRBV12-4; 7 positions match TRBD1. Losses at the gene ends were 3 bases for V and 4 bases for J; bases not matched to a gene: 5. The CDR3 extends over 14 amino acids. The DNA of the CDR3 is TGTGCCAGCAGTTTCGTAGGGGGCGTCTATGGCTACACCTTC. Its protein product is CASSFVGGVYGYTF.

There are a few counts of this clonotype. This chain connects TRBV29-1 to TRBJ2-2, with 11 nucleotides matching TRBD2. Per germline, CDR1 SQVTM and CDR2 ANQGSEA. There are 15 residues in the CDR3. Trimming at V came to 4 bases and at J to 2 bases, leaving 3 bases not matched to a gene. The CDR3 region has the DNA TGCAGCGTTGTTGGGACTAGCGGTAACACCGGGGAGCTGTTTTTT. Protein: CSVVGTSGNTGELFF.

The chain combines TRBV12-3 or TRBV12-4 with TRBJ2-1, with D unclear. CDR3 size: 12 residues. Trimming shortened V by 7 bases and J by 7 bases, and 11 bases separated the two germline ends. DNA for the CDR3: TGTGCCAGCAACATGGAAAGGAATGAGCAGTTCTTC. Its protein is CASNMERNEQFF.

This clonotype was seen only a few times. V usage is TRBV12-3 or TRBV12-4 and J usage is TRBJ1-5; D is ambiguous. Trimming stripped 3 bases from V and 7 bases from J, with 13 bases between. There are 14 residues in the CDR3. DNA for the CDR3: TGTGCCAGCAGTTTTCTTGACGGTGGCCAGCCCCAGCATTTT. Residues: CASSFLDGGQPQHF.

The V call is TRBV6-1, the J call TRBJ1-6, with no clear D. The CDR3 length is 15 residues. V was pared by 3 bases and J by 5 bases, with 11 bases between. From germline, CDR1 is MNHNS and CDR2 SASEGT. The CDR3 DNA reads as TGTGCCAGCAGTGAGCGGGTGCCCCATAATTCACCCCTCCACTTT. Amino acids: CASSERVPHNSPLHF.

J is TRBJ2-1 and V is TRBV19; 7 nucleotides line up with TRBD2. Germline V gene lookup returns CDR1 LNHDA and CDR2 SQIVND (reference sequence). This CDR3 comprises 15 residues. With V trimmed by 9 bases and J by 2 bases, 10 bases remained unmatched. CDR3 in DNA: TGTGCCAGCCTTCCCTGGGGGGGGGCCTACAATGAGCAGTTCTTC. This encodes CASLPWGGAYNEQFF.

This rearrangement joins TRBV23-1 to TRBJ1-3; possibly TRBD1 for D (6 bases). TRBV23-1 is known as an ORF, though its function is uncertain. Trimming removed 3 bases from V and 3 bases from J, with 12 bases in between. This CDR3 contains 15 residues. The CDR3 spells CASSHPGHRGNTIYF. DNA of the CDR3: TGCGCCAGCAGTCACCCGGGACACCGTGGAAACACCATATATTTT.

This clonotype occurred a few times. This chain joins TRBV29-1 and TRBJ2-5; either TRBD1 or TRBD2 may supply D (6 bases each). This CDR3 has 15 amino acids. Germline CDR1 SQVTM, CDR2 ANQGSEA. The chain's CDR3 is CSVAGEITSPETQYF. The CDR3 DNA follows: TGCTCCGTGGCAGGGGAGATTACTAGCCCGGAGACCCAGTACTTC.

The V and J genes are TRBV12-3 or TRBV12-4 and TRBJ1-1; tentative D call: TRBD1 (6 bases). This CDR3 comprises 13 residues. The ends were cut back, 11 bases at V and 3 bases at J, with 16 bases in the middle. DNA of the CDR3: TGTGCCGTTACGTGGGGGCTCGACACTGAAGCTTTCTTT. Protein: CAVTWGLDTEAFF.

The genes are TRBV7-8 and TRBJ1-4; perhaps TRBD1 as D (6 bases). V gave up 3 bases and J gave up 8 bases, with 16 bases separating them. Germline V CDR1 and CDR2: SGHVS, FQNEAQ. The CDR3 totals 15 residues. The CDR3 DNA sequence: TGTGCCAGCAGCTTTACAGCAGGGGTGGGGGAAAAACTGTTTTTT. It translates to CASSFTAGVGEKLFF.

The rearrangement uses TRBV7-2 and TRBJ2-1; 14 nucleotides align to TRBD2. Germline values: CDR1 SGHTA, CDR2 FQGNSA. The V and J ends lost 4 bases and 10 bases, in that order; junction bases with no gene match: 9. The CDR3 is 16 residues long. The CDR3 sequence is CASSSKPGLAGVEQFF. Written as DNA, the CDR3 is TGTGCCAGCAGCTCGAAACCGGGACTAGCGGGGGTAGAGCAGTTCTTC.

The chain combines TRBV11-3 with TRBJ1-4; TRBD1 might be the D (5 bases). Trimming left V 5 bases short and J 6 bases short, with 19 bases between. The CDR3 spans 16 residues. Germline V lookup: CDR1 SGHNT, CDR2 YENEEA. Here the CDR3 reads CASSRTGARGDEKLFF. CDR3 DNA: TGTGCCAGCAGCCGAACCGGGGCCCGAGGGGATGAAAAACTGTTTTTT. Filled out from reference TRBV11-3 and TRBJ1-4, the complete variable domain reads EAGVVQSPRYKIIEKKQPVAFWCNPISGHNTLYWYLQNLGQGPELLIRYENEEAVDDSQLPKDRFSAERLKGVDSTLKIQPAELGDSAVYLCASSRTGARGDEKLFFGSGTQLSVL.

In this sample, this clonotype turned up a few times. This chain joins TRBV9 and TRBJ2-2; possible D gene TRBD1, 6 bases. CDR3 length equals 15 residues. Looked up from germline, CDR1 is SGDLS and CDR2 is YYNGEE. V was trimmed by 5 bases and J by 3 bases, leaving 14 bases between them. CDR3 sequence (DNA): TGTGCCAGCAGGACAGGAATATCTGACACCGGGGAGCTGTTTTTT. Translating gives CASRTGISDTGELFF.